A selection of T cell receptor beta chains follows, all from one sample in a study of T-cell reconstitution after alpha-beta-depleted transplantation in children. TCRdb analysed the PCR reads with MiXCR anew, one entry per CDR3 protein. The profile shows fewer than 550,000 distinct CDR3 sequences, around 15% of them singletons. The sample in question was PBMCs, mostly from graft donor cells, obtained 360 days after TCRalphabeta/CD19-depleted stem cell transplant. These receptors were taken from a boy in the first two years of life who had a stem cell transplant for Wiskott-Aldrich syndrome, so the T cells may come from the graft donor. Both conserved end residues are part of each CDR3. Each record gives: CDR3 DNA, CDR3 protein, D gene, J gene, clone size, V gene. The D gene is left open where the match is weak. Some rows have no size entry. The others give once, few or many, or a class for an expanded clone.

cdr3_nt: TGTGCCAGCAGCCCACGGAGGCGACTAGCGGGGGGGGGAGATACGCAGTATTTT; cdr3_aa: CASSPRRRLAGGGDTQYF; d_call: TRBD2; j_call: TRBJ2-3; clone_size: few; v_call: TRBV11-1
cdr3_nt: TGTGCCGTGGGACTAGCGGGTGACAATGAGCAGTTCTTC; cdr3_aa: CAVGLAGDNEQFF; d_call: TRBD2; j_call: TRBJ2-1; clone_size: .; v_call: TRBV7-8
cdr3_nt: TGCGCCAGCAGTGAGGCGCCGGGACAGGGACGATACGAGCAGTACTTC; cdr3_aa: CASSEAPGQGRYEQYF; d_call: TRBD1; j_call: TRBJ2-7; clone_size: few; v_call: TRBV10-1
cdr3_nt: TGTGCCAGCAGTCCCCAACTAGCGGGGGGTTTAAGTGGTGAGCAGTTCTTC; cdr3_aa: CASSPQLAGGLSGEQFF; d_call: TRBD2; j_call: TRBJ2-1; clone_size: many; v_call: TRBV12-3/TRBV12-4
cdr3_nt: TGCAGTGCTAGGGGGCTAGCGCTCGAAGAGACCCAGTACTTC; cdr3_aa: CSARGLALEETQYF; d_call: .; j_call: TRBJ2-5; clone_size: .; v_call: TRBV20-1
cdr3_nt: TGTGCCAGCAGCTTCGGGGGGAACACCGGGGAGCTGTTTTTT; cdr3_aa: CASSFGGNTGELFF; d_call: .; j_call: TRBJ2-2; clone_size: few; v_call: TRBV7-9
cdr3_nt: TGTGCCATCAGCGCAAGCGGGAGTTTCGCAGATACGCAGTATTTT; cdr3_aa: CAISASGSFADTQYF; d_call: TRBD2; j_call: TRBJ2-3; clone_size: few; v_call: TRBV10-3
cdr3_nt: TGTGCCAGCAGTTTGCGTGACAGAAATCAGCCCCAGCATTTT; cdr3_aa: CASSLRDRNQPQHF; d_call: .; j_call: TRBJ1-5; clone_size: .; v_call: TRBV12-3/TRBV12-4
cdr3_nt: TGTGCCAGCTCAGACAGGGGGAAGGACGAGCAGTACTTC; cdr3_aa: CASSDRGKDEQYF; d_call: TRBD1; j_call: TRBJ2-7; clone_size: few; v_call: TRBV18
cdr3_nt: TGCGCCAGCAGCCAAGATCGACCGGCAGAGACCCAGTACTTC; cdr3_aa: CASSQDRPAETQYF; d_call: .; j_call: TRBJ2-5; clone_size: .; v_call: TRBV4-3
cdr3_nt: TGTGCCAGCAGAAGCCGAATGAAGTACGAGCAGTACTTC; cdr3_aa: CASRSRMKYEQYF; d_call: .; j_call: TRBJ2-7; clone_size: .; v_call: TRBV28
cdr3_nt: TGCAGCGCCAACCGAGCCGGGACACCCTATGGCTACACCTTC; cdr3_aa: CSANRAGTPYGYTF; d_call: .; j_call: TRBJ1-2; clone_size: few; v_call: TRBV29-1
cdr3_nt: TGTGCCAGCAGCCCTCTCGACAGGCGGGTTTCCTACGAGCAGTACTTC; cdr3_aa: CASSPLDRRVSYEQYF; d_call: .; j_call: TRBJ2-7; clone_size: .; v_call: TRBV12-3/TRBV12-4
cdr3_nt: TGTGCCAGCAGTCCCCGTCCAACTAATGAAAAACTGTTTTTT; cdr3_aa: CASSPRPTNEKLFF; d_call: .; j_call: TRBJ1-4; clone_size: .; v_call: TRBV12-3/TRBV12-4
cdr3_nt: TGCAGTGCTAGAGTACCCCTAACAGATACGCAGTATTTT; cdr3_aa: CSARVPLTDTQYF; d_call: .; j_call: TRBJ2-3; clone_size: few; v_call: TRBV20-1
cdr3_nt: TGCGCCAGCAGCTTTCGAGCGCAGGGTAGCTCTGGGGCCAACGTCCTGACTTTC; cdr3_aa: CASSFRAQGSSGANVLTF; d_call: .; j_call: TRBJ2-6; clone_size: few; v_call: TRBV5-1
cdr3_nt: TGTGCCAGCGAAGGCGCGGGAGATACGCAGTATTTT; cdr3_aa: CASEGAGDTQYF; d_call: .; j_call: TRBJ2-3; clone_size: .; v_call: TRBV6-6
cdr3_nt: TGTGCCAGCAGCTCAAGGGACAGCAGGAGACCCAATGAGCAGTTCTTC; cdr3_aa: CASSSRDSRRPNEQFF; d_call: TRBD1; j_call: TRBJ2-1; clone_size: few; v_call: TRBV7-8
cdr3_nt: TGTGCCAGCAGCCCTCCCGGGACTAGCACCTACGAGCAGTACTTC; cdr3_aa: CASSPPGTSTYEQYF; d_call: TRBD2; j_call: TRBJ2-7; clone_size: .; v_call: TRBV25-1
cdr3_nt: TGCGCCAGCAGCTTGGGGACAGGGCGCAATGAGCAGTTCTTC; cdr3_aa: CASSLGTGRNEQFF; d_call: TRBD1; j_call: TRBJ2-1; clone_size: few; v_call: TRBV5-1
cdr3_nt: TGTGCCAGCTCGGCGGACAAACCCTACGAGCAGTACTTC; cdr3_aa: CASSADKPYEQYF; d_call: .; j_call: TRBJ2-7; clone_size: once; v_call: TRBV18
cdr3_nt: TGTGCCAGCAGACGAAACGGACAGGCGACGATCTACTTC; cdr3_aa: CASRRNGQATIYF; d_call: TRBD1; j_call: TRBJ2-7; clone_size: few; v_call: TRBV6-6
cdr3_nt: TGCGCCACCTTCCCCCGATCTGGGGCCAACGTCCTGACTTTC; cdr3_aa: CATFPRSGANVLTF; d_call: .; j_call: TRBJ2-6; clone_size: .; v_call: TRBV10-2
cdr3_nt: TGCAGTGCTAGAGTCTCGGGCAGACATCAGCCCCAGCATTTT; cdr3_aa: CSARVSGRHQPQHF; d_call: .; j_call: TRBJ1-5; clone_size: few; v_call: TRBV20-1
cdr3_nt: TGCAGTGCTAGGGAACAGGGCCTACCCTCTGGAAACACCATATATTTT; cdr3_aa: CSAREQGLPSGNTIYF; d_call: .; j_call: TRBJ1-3; clone_size: few; v_call: TRBV20-1
cdr3_nt: TGTGCCAGCAGTGCTCGACTAGCGGGAGAGACCCAGTACTTC; cdr3_aa: CASSARLAGETQYF; d_call: TRBD2; j_call: TRBJ2-5; clone_size: few; v_call: TRBV2
cdr3_nt: TGTGCCACCAGCAGAGGGGTGCCGTCTGTCCCCTACAATGAGCAGTTCTTC; cdr3_aa: CATSRGVPSVPYNEQFF; d_call: .; j_call: TRBJ2-1; clone_size: .; v_call: TRBV15
cdr3_nt: TGTGCCAGCAAGCAGGGCGGATGGGCCGGGGAGCTGTTTTTT; cdr3_aa: CASKQGGWAGELFF; d_call: .; j_call: TRBJ2-2; clone_size: few; v_call: TRBV6-2/TRBV6-3
cdr3_nt: TGCGCCAGCAGCCGCAGCGGGAGGGTGCCAACAGAGACCCAGTACTTC; cdr3_aa: CASSRSGRVPTETQYF; d_call: TRBD2; j_call: TRBJ2-5; clone_size: .; v_call: TRBV5-1
cdr3_nt: TGCAGTGCTAGGGGGGCCTCGAACACCGGGGAGCTGTTTTTT; cdr3_aa: CSARGASNTGELFF; d_call: .; j_call: TRBJ2-2; clone_size: .; v_call: TRBV20-1
cdr3_nt: TGCGCCAGCAGCATACAGGGAAGTGAAGAGACCCAGTACTTC; cdr3_aa: CASSIQGSEETQYF; d_call: .; j_call: TRBJ2-5; clone_size: few; v_call: TRBV5-1
cdr3_nt: TGTGCCATCAGCCAACGGCTAGCGGGAGCGGAGGGGTTGAAAGAGACCCAGTACTTC; cdr3_aa: CAISQRLAGAEGLKETQYF; d_call: TRBD2; j_call: TRBJ2-5; clone_size: few; v_call: TRBV10-3
cdr3_nt: TGTGCCACCTCGCAGGGTTGGGATGAGCAGTTCTTC; cdr3_aa: CATSQGWDEQFF; d_call: .; j_call: TRBJ2-1; clone_size: .; v_call: TRBV24-1
cdr3_nt: TGTGCCAGCAGTTGGCCCTCAGCGGGGGGAGAGACCCAGTACTTC; cdr3_aa: CASSWPSAGGETQYF; d_call: TRBD2; j_call: TRBJ2-5; clone_size: .; v_call: TRBV12-3/TRBV12-4
cdr3_nt: TGTGCCAGCAGGATACGGGGGCTAGCTTCCTACAATGAGCAGTTCTTC; cdr3_aa: CASRIRGLASYNEQFF; d_call: .; j_call: TRBJ2-1; clone_size: few; v_call: TRBV12-3/TRBV12-4
cdr3_nt: TGTGCCACCGCGGGACAGAGCTCCTACGAGCAGTACTTC; cdr3_aa: CATAGQSSYEQYF; d_call: .; j_call: TRBJ2-7; clone_size: .; v_call: TRBV10-3
cdr3_nt: TGTGCCAGCAGACTCTTGACCACAGATACGCAGTATTTT; cdr3_aa: CASRLLTTDTQYF; d_call: .; j_call: TRBJ2-3; clone_size: many; v_call: TRBV6-6
cdr3_nt: TGTGCCAGCAGTTACAGGGGCCAGACCTACGAGCAGTACTTC; cdr3_aa: CASSYRGQTYEQYF; d_call: .; j_call: TRBJ2-7; clone_size: few; v_call: TRBV6-5
cdr3_nt: TGTGCCACCAGTGATCCCTCAGTGGTTAACACCGGGGAGCTGTTTTTT; cdr3_aa: CATSDPSVVNTGELFF; d_call: .; j_call: TRBJ2-2; clone_size: many; v_call: TRBV24-1
cdr3_nt: TGTGCCAGCAGCCAAACAGGGTCGGCGTACGAGCAGTACTTC; cdr3_aa: CASSQTGSAYEQYF; d_call: .; j_call: TRBJ2-7; clone_size: .; v_call: TRBV7-2
cdr3_nt: TGCGCCAGCAGCAGGAGCGGGAGTCGGACCGGGGAGCTGTTTTTT; cdr3_aa: CASSRSGSRTGELFF; d_call: TRBD2; j_call: TRBJ2-2; clone_size: few; v_call: TRBV5-1
cdr3_nt: TGTGCCTGGAGTGTACAGCCGACCCCCCCCACCGGGGAGCTGTTTTTT; cdr3_aa: CAWSVQPTPPTGELFF; d_call: .; j_call: TRBJ2-2; clone_size: .; v_call: TRBV30
cdr3_nt: TGCGCCAGCAGCTTGGATATAGCGGGAACCCTATACAATGAGCAGTTCTTC; cdr3_aa: CASSLDIAGTLYNEQFF; d_call: TRBD2; j_call: TRBJ2-1; clone_size: .; v_call: TRBV5-1
cdr3_nt: TGTGCCAGCAGCGTAGGAGCAGCAACTAATGAAAAACTGTTTTTT; cdr3_aa: CASSVGAATNEKLFF; d_call: .; j_call: TRBJ1-4; clone_size: few; v_call: TRBV9
cdr3_nt: TGTGCCATCAAAGGCGGGGGTTATAATTCACCCCTCCACTTT; cdr3_aa: CAIKGGGYNSPLHF; d_call: .; j_call: TRBJ1-6; clone_size: few; v_call: TRBV28
cdr3_nt: TGTGCCAGCAGTCCCATGACGCCCTACAATGAGCAGTTCTTC; cdr3_aa: CASSPMTPYNEQFF; d_call: .; j_call: TRBJ2-1; clone_size: .; v_call: TRBV11-1
cdr3_nt: TGTGCCAGCAGCCCCGGGAAGCCGAGTACGCAGTATTTT; cdr3_aa: CASSPGKPSTQYF; d_call: .; j_call: TRBJ2-3; clone_size: .; v_call: TRBV9
cdr3_nt: TGCAGTGCTAGAGATATGACAGTTGTAGCCAAAAACATTCAGTACTTC; cdr3_aa: CSARDMTVVAKNIQYF; d_call: .; j_call: TRBJ2-4; clone_size: few; v_call: TRBV20-1
cdr3_nt: TGTGCCAGCAGGTACAGGGGATTCGGTGAAAAACTGTTTTTT; cdr3_aa: CASRYRGFGEKLFF; d_call: TRBD1; j_call: TRBJ1-4; clone_size: few; v_call: TRBV12-3/TRBV12-4
cdr3_nt: TGCAGTGCTAGAGATCGCGGGAGCTCCTACAATGAGCAGTTCTTC; cdr3_aa: CSARDRGSSYNEQFF; d_call: TRBD2; j_call: TRBJ2-1; clone_size: .; v_call: TRBV20-1
cdr3_nt: TGTGCCATCAGTGACCCAAACAAACTCAGCAACGAGCAGTACTTC; cdr3_aa: CAISDPNKLSNEQYF; d_call: .; j_call: TRBJ2-7; clone_size: few; v_call: TRBV10-3
cdr3_nt: TGTGCCAGCTCACCCCGGGAGGGGGCAGATACGCAGTATTTT; cdr3_aa: CASSPREGADTQYF; d_call: TRBD2; j_call: TRBJ2-3; clone_size: few; v_call: TRBV18
cdr3_nt: TGCGCCAGCAGTCACCCCCAGGGCCTTGAAGCTTTCTTT; cdr3_aa: CASSHPQGLEAFF; d_call: .; j_call: TRBJ1-1; clone_size: many; v_call: TRBV5-1
cdr3_nt: TGTGCCAGCAGCGTTGGTTCGAGCTCCTACGAGCAGTACTTC; cdr3_aa: CASSVGSSSYEQYF; d_call: .; j_call: TRBJ2-7; clone_size: many; v_call: TRBV9